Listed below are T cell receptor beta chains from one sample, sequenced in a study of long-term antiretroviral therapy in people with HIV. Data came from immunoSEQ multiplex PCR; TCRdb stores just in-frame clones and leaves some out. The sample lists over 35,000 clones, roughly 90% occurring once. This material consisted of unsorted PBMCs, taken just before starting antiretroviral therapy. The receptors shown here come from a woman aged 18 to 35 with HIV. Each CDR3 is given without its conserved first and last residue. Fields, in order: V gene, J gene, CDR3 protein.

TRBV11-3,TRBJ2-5,ASSPGTSYQETQY
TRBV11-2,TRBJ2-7,ASSPLGLPYEQY
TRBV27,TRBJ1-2,ASSDIGRGGVVYGYT
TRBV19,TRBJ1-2,ASKGAGYT
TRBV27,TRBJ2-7,ASRKVAYYEQY
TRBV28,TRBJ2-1,ASSYSGRRQHNEQF
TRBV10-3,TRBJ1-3,AISEAQGIAGNTIY
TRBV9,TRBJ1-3,ASSSGGVSGNTIY
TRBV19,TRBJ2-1,ASSHEGLGEQF
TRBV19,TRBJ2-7,ASSIGAVYEQY
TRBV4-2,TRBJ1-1,ASSQDRAEAF
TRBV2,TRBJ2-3,ASITGTDTQY
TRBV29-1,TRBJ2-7,SVGRGYEQY
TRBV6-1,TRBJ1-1,ASSEGRTENTEAF
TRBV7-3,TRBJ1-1,ASSLSGGDTEAF
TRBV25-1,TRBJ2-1,ASSRLVEQF
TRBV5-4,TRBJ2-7,ASRGTEKLGEQY
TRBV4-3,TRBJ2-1,ASSQEGLPYNEQF
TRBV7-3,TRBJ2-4,ASSLTGSGKGVQY
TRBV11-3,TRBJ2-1,ASESTTIAGGNNEQF
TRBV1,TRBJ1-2,TSSQDCGRIGDGYT
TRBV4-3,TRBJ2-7,ASSQVPGLSYEQY
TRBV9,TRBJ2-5,ASSAGTSQPQETQY
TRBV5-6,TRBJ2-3,ASSLDLAGGGTQY
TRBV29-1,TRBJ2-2,SVSNGELF
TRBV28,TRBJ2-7,ASSLAGGENYEQY
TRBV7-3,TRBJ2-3,ASSMTINTQY
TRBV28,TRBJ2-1,ASSLPTPSLAGSSNEQF
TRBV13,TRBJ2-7,ASSPTSGRYEQY
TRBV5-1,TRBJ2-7,ASSFDSRYEQY